This T cell receptor beta chain is from a study of T-cell memory formation after mild COVID-19. On this clonotype itself: The antigen remains undetermined.

5'RACE primed from the constant segment yielded TCR alpha and TCR beta cDNA libraries bearing sample barcodes and UMIs. TCRdb redid the calling of the 5' RACE reads with MiXCR, one entry per CDR3 protein. This table holds just under 550,000 distinct CDR3 sequences, roughly 22% found once. Points from the study as a whole: For contracting clones, CD4+ ones sat mainly in CM and EM, CD8+ in EMRA. Later expanders leaned CD4+, whereas clones that contracted between day 15 and 85 were balanced CD4/CD8.

The germline V gene encodes CDR1 MNHNS and CDR2 SASEGT. The CDR3 length is 13 residues. Between the trimmed V and J ends, which lost 2 bases and 6 bases, there was a span of 11 bases. Sample: PBMCs or a T cell subset sorted from them (not recorded which). The clonotype comes from an adult woman who had mild COVID-19 (a few samples of this study predate the infection). Cell type and time point are not known. The chain is built from TRBV6-1 and TRBJ2-7; D not certain. The CDR3: CASSESLDGEQYF. The CDR3 DNA follows: TGTGCCAGCAGTGAATCCCTGGATGGCGAGCAGTACTTC.